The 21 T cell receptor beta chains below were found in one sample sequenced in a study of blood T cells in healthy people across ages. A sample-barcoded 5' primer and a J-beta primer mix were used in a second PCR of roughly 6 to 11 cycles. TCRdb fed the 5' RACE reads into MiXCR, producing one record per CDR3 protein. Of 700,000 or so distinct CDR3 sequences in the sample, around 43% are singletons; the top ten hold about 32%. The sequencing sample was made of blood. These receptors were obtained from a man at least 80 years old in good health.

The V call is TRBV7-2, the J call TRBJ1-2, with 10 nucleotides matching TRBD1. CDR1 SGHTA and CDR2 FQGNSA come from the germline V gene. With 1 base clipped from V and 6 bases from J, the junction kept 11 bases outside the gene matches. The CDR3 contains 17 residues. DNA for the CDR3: TGTGCCAGCAGCTTAGTTGGGACAGGGGCGGTACGGGATGGCTACACCTTC. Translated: CASSLVGTGAVRDGYTF.

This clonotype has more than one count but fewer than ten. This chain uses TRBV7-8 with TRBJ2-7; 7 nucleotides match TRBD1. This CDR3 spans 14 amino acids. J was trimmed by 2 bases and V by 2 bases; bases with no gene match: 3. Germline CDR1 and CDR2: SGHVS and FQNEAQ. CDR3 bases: TGTGCCAGCAGCTTAACAAGGGGGCCCTACGAGCAGTACTTC. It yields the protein CASSLTRGPYEQYF.

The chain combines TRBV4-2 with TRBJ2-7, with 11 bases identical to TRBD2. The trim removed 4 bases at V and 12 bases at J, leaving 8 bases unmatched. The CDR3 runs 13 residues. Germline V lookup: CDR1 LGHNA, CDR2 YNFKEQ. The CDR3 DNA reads TGTGCCAGCAGCCTAGCGGGGGGGCGTGGAAGGTACTTC. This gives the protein CASSLAGGRGRYF.

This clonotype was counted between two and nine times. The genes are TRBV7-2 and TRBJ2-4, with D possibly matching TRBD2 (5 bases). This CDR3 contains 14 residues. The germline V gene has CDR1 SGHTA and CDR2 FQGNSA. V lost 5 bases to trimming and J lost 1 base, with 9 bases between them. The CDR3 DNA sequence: TGTGCCAGCAGCCACCCGGGGGCCAAAAACATTCAGTACTTC. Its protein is CASSHPGAKNIQYF.

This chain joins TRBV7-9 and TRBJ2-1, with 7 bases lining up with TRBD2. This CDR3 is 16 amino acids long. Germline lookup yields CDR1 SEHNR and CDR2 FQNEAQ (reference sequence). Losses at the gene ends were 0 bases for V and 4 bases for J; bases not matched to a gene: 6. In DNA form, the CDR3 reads TGTGCCAGCAGCTTAGCGGCGGGGACTAAATACAATGAGCAGTTCTTC. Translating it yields CASSLAAGTKYNEQFF.

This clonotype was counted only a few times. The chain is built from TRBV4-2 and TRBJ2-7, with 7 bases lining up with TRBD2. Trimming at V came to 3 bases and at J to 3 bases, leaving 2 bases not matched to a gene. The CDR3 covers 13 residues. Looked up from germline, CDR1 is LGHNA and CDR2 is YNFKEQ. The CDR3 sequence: CASSQASGYEQYF. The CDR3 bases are TGTGCCAGCAGCCAGGCTAGCGGCTACGAGCAGTACTTC.

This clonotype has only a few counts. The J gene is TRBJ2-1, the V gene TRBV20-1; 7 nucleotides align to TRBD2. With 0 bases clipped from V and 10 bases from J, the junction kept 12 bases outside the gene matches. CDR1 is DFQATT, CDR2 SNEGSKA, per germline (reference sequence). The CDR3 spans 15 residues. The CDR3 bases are TGCAGTGCTAGAGATCCACTAGCGCGAGACGGGGAGCAGTTCTTC. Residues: CSARDPLARDGEQFF.

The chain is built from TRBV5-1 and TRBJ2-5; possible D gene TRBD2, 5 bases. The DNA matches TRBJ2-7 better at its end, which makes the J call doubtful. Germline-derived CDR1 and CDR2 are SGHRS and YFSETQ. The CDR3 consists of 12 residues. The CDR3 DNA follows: TGCGCCAGCAGCCTAGACGGGGACGAGCAGTACTTC. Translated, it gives CASSLDGDEQYF.

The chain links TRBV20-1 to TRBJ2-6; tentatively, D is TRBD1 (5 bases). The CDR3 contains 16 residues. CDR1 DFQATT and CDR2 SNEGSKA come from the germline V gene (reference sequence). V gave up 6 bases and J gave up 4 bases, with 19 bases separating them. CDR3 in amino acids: CSAPPAWTSGANVLTF. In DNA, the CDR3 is TGCAGTGCACCACCAGCTTGGACATCCGGGGCCAACGTCCTGACTTTC.

CDR3 in DNA: TGTGCCAGCACTAAGCGGGGGAAACGAGGAAACACTGAAGCTTTCTTT. This encodes CASTKRGKRGNTEAFF. The genes are TRBV27 and TRBJ1-1, with D perhaps TRBD1 (5 bases). This CDR3 is built from 16 residues. Germline loops: CDR1 MNHEY, CDR2 SMNVEV (reference sequence). Trimming left V 7 bases short and J 2 bases short, with 20 bases between.

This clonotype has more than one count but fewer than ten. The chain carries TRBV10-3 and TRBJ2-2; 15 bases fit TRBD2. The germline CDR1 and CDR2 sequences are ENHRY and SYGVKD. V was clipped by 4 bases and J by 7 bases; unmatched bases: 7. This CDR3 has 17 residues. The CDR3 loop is CAISAGLAGGRSGELFF. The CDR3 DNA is TGTGCCATCAGTGCCGGACTAGCGGGAGGGCGGAGCGGGGAGCTGTTTTTT.

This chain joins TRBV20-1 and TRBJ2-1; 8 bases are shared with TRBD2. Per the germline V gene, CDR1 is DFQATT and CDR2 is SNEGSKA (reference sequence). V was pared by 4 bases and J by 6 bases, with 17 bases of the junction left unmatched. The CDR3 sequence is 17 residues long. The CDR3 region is CSATTNLGRAGVNEQFF. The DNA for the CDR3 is TGCAGTGCTACAACCAATCTGGGACGAGCGGGAGTCAATGAGCAGTTCTTC.

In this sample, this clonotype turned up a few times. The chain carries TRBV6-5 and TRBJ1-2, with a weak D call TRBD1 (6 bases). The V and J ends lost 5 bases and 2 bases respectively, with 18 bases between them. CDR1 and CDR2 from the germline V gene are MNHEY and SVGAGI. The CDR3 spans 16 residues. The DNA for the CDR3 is TGTGCCAGCAGTCCCTCCCGGGACAATACAAACTATGGCTACACCTTC. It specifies CASSPSRDNTNYGYTF.

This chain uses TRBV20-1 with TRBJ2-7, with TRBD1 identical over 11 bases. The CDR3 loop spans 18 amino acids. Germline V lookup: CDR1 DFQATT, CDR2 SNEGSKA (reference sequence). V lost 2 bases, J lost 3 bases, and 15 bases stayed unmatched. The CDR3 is CSARKSRGGQGGLYEQYF. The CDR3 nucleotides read TGCAGTGCTAGAAAATCCCGAGGGGGACAGGGGGGCCTCTACGAGCAGTACTTC.

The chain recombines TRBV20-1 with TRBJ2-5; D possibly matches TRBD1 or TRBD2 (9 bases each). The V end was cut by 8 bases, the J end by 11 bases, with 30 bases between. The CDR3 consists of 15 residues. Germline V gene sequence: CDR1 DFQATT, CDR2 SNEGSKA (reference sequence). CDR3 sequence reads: CSTAGGGTGRNEQYF. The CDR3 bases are TGCAGTACGGCGGGGGGGGGGACAGGGCGGAATGAGCAGTACTTC.

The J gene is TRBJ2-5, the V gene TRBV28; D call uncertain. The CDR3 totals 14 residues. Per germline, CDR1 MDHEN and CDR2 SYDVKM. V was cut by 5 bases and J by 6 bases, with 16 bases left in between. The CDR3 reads CASSPSLGLKTQYF. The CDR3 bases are TGTGCCAGCAGTCCAAGCCTTGGGCTCAAGACCCAGTACTTC. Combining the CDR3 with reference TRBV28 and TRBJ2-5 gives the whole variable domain DVKVTQSSRYLVKRTGEKVFLECVQDMDHENMFWYRQDPGLGLRLIYFSYDVKMKEKGDIPEGYSVSREKKERFSLILESASTNQTSMYLCASSPSLGLKTQYFGPGTRLLVL.

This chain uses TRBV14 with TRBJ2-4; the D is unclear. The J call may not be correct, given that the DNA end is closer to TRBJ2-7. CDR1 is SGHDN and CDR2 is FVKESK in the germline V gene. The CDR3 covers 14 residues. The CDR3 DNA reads TGTGCCAGCAGCCAAGATCAGGACCCTTACGAGCAGTACTTC. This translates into CASSQDQDPYEQYF.

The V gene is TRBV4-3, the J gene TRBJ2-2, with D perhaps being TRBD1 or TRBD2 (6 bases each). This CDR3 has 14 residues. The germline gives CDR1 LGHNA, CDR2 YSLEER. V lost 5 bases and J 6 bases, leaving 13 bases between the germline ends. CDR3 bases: TGCGCCAGCAGCAAGGAAGGGGGGTCCGGGGAGCTGTTTTTT. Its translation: CASSKEGGSGELFF.

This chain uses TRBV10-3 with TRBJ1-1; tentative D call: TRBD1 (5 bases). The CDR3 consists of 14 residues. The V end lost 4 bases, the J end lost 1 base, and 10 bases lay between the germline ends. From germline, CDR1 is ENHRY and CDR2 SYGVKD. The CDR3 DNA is TGTGCCATCAGTGGACTACAGGCGAACACTGAAGCTTTCTTT. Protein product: CAISGLQANTEAFF.

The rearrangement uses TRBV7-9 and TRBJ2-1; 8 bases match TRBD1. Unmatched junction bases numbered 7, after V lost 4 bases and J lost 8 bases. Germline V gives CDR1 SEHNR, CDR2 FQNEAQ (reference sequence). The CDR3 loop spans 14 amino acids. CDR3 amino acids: CASSSGQVRDEQFF. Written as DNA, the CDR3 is TGTGCCAGCAGCTCGGGACAGGTCAGGGATGAGCAGTTCTTC.

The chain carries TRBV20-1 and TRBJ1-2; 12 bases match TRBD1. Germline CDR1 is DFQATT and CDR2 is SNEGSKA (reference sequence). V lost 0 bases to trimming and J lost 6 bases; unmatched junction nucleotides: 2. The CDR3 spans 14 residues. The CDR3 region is CSARDGTGGNGYTF. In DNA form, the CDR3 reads TGCAGTGCTAGAGATGGGACAGGGGGCAATGGCTACACCTTC.